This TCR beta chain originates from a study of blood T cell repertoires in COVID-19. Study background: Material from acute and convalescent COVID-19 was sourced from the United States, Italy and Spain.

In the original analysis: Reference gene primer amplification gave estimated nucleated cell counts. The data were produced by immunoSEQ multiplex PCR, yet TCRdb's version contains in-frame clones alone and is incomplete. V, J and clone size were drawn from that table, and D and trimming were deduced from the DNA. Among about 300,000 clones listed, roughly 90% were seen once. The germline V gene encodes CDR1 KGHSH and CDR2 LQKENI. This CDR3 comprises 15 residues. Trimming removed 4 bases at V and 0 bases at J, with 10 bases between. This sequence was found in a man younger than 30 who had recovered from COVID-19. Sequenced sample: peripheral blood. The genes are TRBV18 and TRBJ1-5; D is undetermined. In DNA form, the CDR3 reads TGTGCCAGCTCACAAAACTCCGGTAGCAATCAGCCCCAGCATTTT. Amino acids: CASSQNSGSNQPQHF.